The next 24 T cell receptor beta chains were all read from a single sample in a study of cytotoxic CD8 clonotypes in ibrutinib-treated CLL. Profiling relied on immunoSEQ multiplex PCR, and the TCRdb table lists in-frame clones only, not all of them. Found here are about 120,000 clones, 58% of them singletons; the top ten hold around a third. Sample: PBMCs, taken after 24 months of ibrutinib treatment. The receptor set was obtained from a human donor with chronic lymphocytic leukemia.

CDR3 sequence: CASSVLANVEGETQYF. CDR3 coding DNA: TGTGCCAGCAGCGTTTTGGCTAACGTCGAGGGGGAGACCCAGTACTTC. The V call is TRBV9, the J call TRBJ2-5, with D perhaps given as TRBD1 or TRBD2 (5 bases each). Trimming took off 2 bases at V and 5 bases at J, with 19 bases between the two ends. Looked up from germline, CDR1 is SGDLS and CDR2 is YYNGEE. The CDR3 has 16 residues.

The chain links TRBV13 to TRBJ2-1; no firm D call. The CDR3 runs to 13 residues. Germline V lookup: CDR1 PRHDT, CDR2 FYEKMQ (reference sequence). Trimming removed 5 bases from V and 4 bases from J, with 9 bases in between. CDR3 coding DNA: TGTGCCAGCAGCCTAGACTCTTACAATGAGCAGTTCTTC. Amino acids: CASSLDSYNEQFF.

In DNA form, the CDR3 reads TGCGCCAGCAGCCAGGACCAGACAGCCCCGGTTGACACCATATATTTT. This sequence encodes CASSQDQTAPVDTIYF. V usage is TRBV5-1 and J usage is TRBJ1-3, with a tentative D call TRBD1 (5 bases). This CDR3 is 16 amino acids long. The germline gives CDR1 SGHRS, CDR2 YFSETQ. Between the trimmed V and J ends, which lost 4 bases and 8 bases, there was a span of 22 bases.

In its sample, this clone was seen a few times. This chain links TRBV5-1 with TRBJ1-1; D gene ambiguous. V lost 0 bases, J lost 0 bases, and 6 bases lay in between. The CDR3 covers 14 residues. Germline V gene data show CDR1 as SGHRS and CDR2 as YFSETQ. The CDR3 sequence is CASSLGQVNTEAFF. CDR3 coding DNA: TGCGCCAGCAGCTTGGGGCAGGTGAACACTGAAGCTTTCTTT.

This clone was seen at least ten times. Other DNA sequences in this sample translate to the same CDR3. This chain connects TRBV5-6 to TRBJ2-4; no clear D. This CDR3 comprises 11 residues. From germline, CDR1 is SGHDT and CDR2 YYEEEE. Between the trimmed V and J ends, which lost 2 bases and 5 bases, there was a span of 2 bases. In nucleotides, the CDR3 is TGTGCCAGCAGCTTTGAAAACATTCAGTACTTC. Amino acid sequence: CASSFENIQYF.

The genes are TRBV14 and TRBJ2-7; D might be TRBD1 (6 bases). CDR1 and CDR2 from the germline V gene are SGHDN and FVKESK. Trimming removed 0 bases at V and 0 bases at J, with 9 bases between. This CDR3 is built from 15 residues. CDR3 nucleotide sequence: TGTGCCAGCAGCCAAGAGGGGGCTACCTCCTACGAGCAGTACTTC. Its translation is CASSQEGATSYEQYF. Full variable domain (missing parts from reference TRBV14 and TRBJ2-7): EAGVTQFPSHSVIEKGQTVTLRCDPISGHDNLYWYRRVMGKEIKFLLHFVKESKQDESGMPNNRFLAERTGGTYSTLKVQPAELEDSGVYFCASSQEGATSYEQYFGPGTRLTVT.

V is TRBV7-9 and J is TRBJ2-1; no clear D. Trimming stripped 2 bases from V and 7 bases from J, with 12 bases between. The length of the CDR3 is 14 residues. Germline values: CDR1 SEHNR, CDR2 FQNEAQ (reference sequence). As DNA, the CDR3 is TGTGCCAGCAGCTTAATGGATGCCGTGAATGAGCAGTTCTTC. Amino acids: CASSLMDAVNEQFF.

This chain connects TRBV25-1 to TRBJ2-2; TRBD1 is a possible D gene (5 bases). CDR3 length: 14 residues. The V end lost 6 bases, the J end lost 3 bases, and 11 bases lay between the germline ends. From germline, CDR1 is MGHDK and CDR2 SYGVNS. This CDR3 is CASSLTVYTGELFF. As DNA, the CDR3 is TGTGCCAGCAGCCTGACAGTTTACACCGGGGAGCTGTTTTTT.

The rearrangement joins TRBV2 to TRBJ1-1, with D possibly being TRBD1 (6 bases). Germline assignment: CDR1 SNHLY and CDR2 FYNNEI. This CDR3 has 12 residues. Trimming took off 4 bases at V and 7 bases at J, with 10 bases between the two ends. CDR3 sequence (DNA): TGTGCCAGCAGTGTTCCACAGGGTGAAGCTTTCTTT. It is translated as CASSVPQGEAFF.

The chain carries TRBV7-3 and TRBJ2-7, with 10 positions matching TRBD2. V trimming: 6 bases; J trimming: 6 bases; junction bases outside the gene matches: 8. The germline CDR1 and CDR2 sequences are SGHTA and FQGTGA. The CDR3 runs to 14 residues. CDR3 sequence (DNA): TGTGCCAGCAGTAATACTAGCGGGGTCGGCGAGCAGTACTTC. It encodes CASSNTSGVGEQYF.

The genes are TRBV2 and TRBJ1-1, with D tentatively TRBD1 (6 bases). The CDR3 spans 13 residues. The germline V and J ends were trimmed by 5 bases and 4 bases, with 11 bases remaining between them. Germline CDR1 SNHLY, CDR2 FYNNEI. CDR3 nucleotides: TGTGCCAGCAGTACAGGGTTGGGCACTGAAGCTTTCTTT. It is translated as CASSTGLGTEAFF.

The genes are TRBV29-1 and TRBJ1-1, with D perhaps TRBD1 (5 bases). Germline-derived CDR1 and CDR2 are SQVTM and ANQGSEA. This CDR3 has 13 amino acids. V dropped 4 bases and J dropped 7 bases, with 16 bases sitting between them. The CDR3 DNA sequence: TGCAGCGTTGGAAGGGGCGAATCTAATGAAGCTTTCTTT. Translated: CSVGRGESNEAFF.

This chain connects TRBV7-2 to TRBJ2-2, with 7 bases aligning to TRBD1. Germline V gene sequence: CDR1 SGHTA, CDR2 FQGNSA. CDR3 length: 16 amino acids. J gave up 4 bases and V 5 bases, and 10 bases lay outside the gene matches. The CDR3 DNA reads as TGTGCCAGCAGCCCCCGGACAGGTTCGGGCACCGGGGAGCTGTTTTTT. Residues: CASSPRTGSGTGELFF.

This clone was detected a few times. The junction does not match germline at one end; this may be a read error. The chain is built from TRBV7-2 and TRBJ1-2; TRBD1 is a possible D gene (5 bases). Per germline, CDR1 SGHTA and CDR2 FQGNSA. This CDR3 region has 14 residues. The CDR3 DNA follows: TGTGCCAGCAGCTTAGAGCGGGGGAAGTATGTCTACACCTTC. This codes for CASSLERGKYVYTF.

The V call is TRBV18, the J call TRBJ1-1; no clear D. Trimming pared 5 bases from V and 11 bases from J, leaving 15 bases between. Germline loops: CDR1 KGHSH, CDR2 LQKENI. The CDR3 is 12 amino acids. The DNA of the CDR3 is TGTGCCAGCTCAACCGGGGAGACCGTCGCTTTCTTT. Protein sequence: CASSTGETVAFF.

The J gene is TRBJ1-2, the V gene TRBV27; 7 bases are a match to TRBD1. Losses at the gene ends were 3 bases for V and 7 bases for J; bases not matched to a gene: 5. CDR1 MNHEY and CDR2 SMNVEV come from the germline V gene (reference sequence). The CDR3 contains 13 residues. The CDR3 DNA reads TGTGCCAGCAGTTTGACAGGGAGGTCTGGCTACACCTTC. It is translated as CASSLTGRSGYTF.

A few counts support this clone. This chain joins TRBV7-2 and TRBJ1-5; D ambiguous. Per germline, CDR1 SGHTA and CDR2 FQGNSA. The CDR3 loop spans 13 amino acids. Between the trimmed V and J ends, which lost 1 base and 6 bases, there was a span of 7 bases. In DNA, the CDR3 is TGTGCCAGCAGCTTAGTAGTCAGTCAGCCCCAGCATTTT. This encodes CASSLVVSQPQHF.

This rearrangement joins TRBV28 to TRBJ1-1, with a tentative D call TRBD1 (6 bases). CDR3 length: 16 amino acids. Germline V lookup: CDR1 MDHEN, CDR2 SYDVKM. Trimming took off 6 bases at V and 5 bases at J, with 22 bases between the two ends. Written as DNA, the CDR3 is TGTGCCAGCAGCCCCCTGGGGGGACAAACCCCGACTGAAGCTTTCTTT. It codes for CASSPLGGQTPTEAFF. The full variable domain, with the rest looked up from reference TRBV28 and TRBJ1-1, is DVKVTQSSRYLVKRTGEKVFLECVQDMDHENMFWYRQDPGLGLRLIYFSYDVKMKEKGDIPEGYSVSREKKERFSLILESASTNQTSMYLCASSPLGGQTPTEAFFGQGTRLTVV.

There are a few counts of this clone. The gene calls are TRBV7-8 and TRBJ2-1; TRBD1 matches at 10 bases. Germline CDR1 and CDR2: SGHVS and FQNEAQ. The CDR3 runs to 12 residues. CDR3 DNA sequence: TGTGCGGCGGGGACAGGGGAAAATGAGCAGTTCTTC. This gives the protein CAAGTGENEQFF. Variable domain in full (rest from reference TRBV7-8 and TRBJ2-1): GAGVSQSPRYKVAKRGQDVALRCDPISGHVSLFWYQQALGQGPEFLTYFQNEAQLDKSGLPSDRFFAERPEGSVSTLKIQRTQQEDSAVYLCAAGTGENEQFFGPGTRLTVL.

This clone was detected a few times. The chain is built from TRBV28 and TRBJ1-2, with 8 bases matching TRBD1. The CDR3 is 14 amino acids. Germline CDR1 and CDR2: MDHEN and SYDVKM. J lost 7 bases, V lost 5 bases, and 9 bases had no gene match. The CDR3 here is CASSLQGVLTGYTF. In DNA, the CDR3 is TGTGCCAGCAGTCTACAGGGGGTCTTGACTGGCTACACCTTC.

The rearrangement joins TRBV7-2 to TRBJ2-6; D unclear. CDR1 and CDR2 (germline): SGHTA, FQGNSA. The CDR3 contains 16 residues. V lost 6 bases to trimming and J lost 0 bases, with 12 bases between them. The CDR3, as DNA: TGTGCCAGCAGTAGTTTGTGGAGCTCTGGGGCCAACGTCCTGACTTTC. Its translation: CASSSLWSSGANVLTF.

The table lists this clone with a count of one. The rearrangement joins TRBV6-5 to TRBJ1-1, with unresolved D. The CDR3 consists of 15 residues. Germline CDR1 is MNHEY and CDR2 is SVGAGI. The V end lost 6 bases, the J end lost 0 bases, and 14 bases lay between the germline ends. This CDR3 reads CASSRLSELNTEAFF. CDR3 in DNA: TGTGCCAGCAGCCGATTGTCGGAATTGAACACTGAAGCTTTCTTT.

J is TRBJ1-2 and V is TRBV6-5; TRBD1 matches 8 bases. Germline V gene data show CDR1 as MNHEY and CDR2 as SVGAGI. This CDR3 contains 13 residues. V was clipped by 4 bases and J by 3 bases; unmatched bases: 1. CDR3 sequence: CASSSTGDYGYTF. CDR3 bases: TGTGCCAGCAGTTCGACAGGGGACTATGGCTACACCTTC.

V and J are TRBV2 and TRBJ2-1; D possibly corresponds to TRBD1 (6 bases). The CDR3 length is 18 residues. The germline gives CDR1 SNHLY, CDR2 FYNNEI. The V end lost 4 bases, the J end lost 0 bases, and 19 bases lay between the germline ends. The CDR3 region is CASSGTTGTPISYNEQFF. The CDR3 coding sequence is TGTGCCAGCAGTGGAACTACCGGGACACCGATCTCCTACAATGAGCAGTTCTTC.